This T cell receptor beta chain was identified in a study of blood T cell repertoires in COVID-19. This CDR3 comprises 16 residues. Germline lookup yields CDR1 MDHEN and CDR2 SYDVKM. Unmatched junction bases numbered 7, after V lost 4 bases and J lost 2 bases. The table came from immunoSEQ multiplex PCR; TCRdb's copy has only in-frame clones and leaves some out. Among under 250,000 clones listed, 83% were seen once. The specimen sequenced was peripheral blood. This chain uses TRBV28 with TRBJ2-5, with 10 bases lining up with TRBD1. This clonotype was obtained from a woman between 40 and 50 years old with active or convalescent COVID-19. CDR3 loop: CASSSPGQGLQETQYF. DNA of the CDR3: TGTGCCAGCAGTTCACCGGGACAGGGGCTTCAAGAGACCCAGTACTTC.